This TCR beta chain was retrieved from a study of blood T cell repertoires in COVID-19. Turning to the study itself: Acute-phase and convalescent COVID-19 samples originated in the United States, Italy and Spain. In each case, the material was cDNA or gDNA derived from T cells, B-cell-depleted T cells, or PBMCs.

Seattle cases were enrolled at active infection and followed longitudinally. The data were produced by immunoSEQ multiplex PCR, yet TCRdb's version contains in-frame clones alone and is incomplete. The table shows 250,000 or so clones, with roughly 89% occurring only once. Germline loops: CDR1 MNHEY, CDR2 SVGEGT. This CDR3 is 18 amino acids long. The germline V and J ends were trimmed by 0 bases and 0 bases, with 17 bases remaining between them. The material sequenced was peripheral blood. This chain uses TRBV6-2 or TRBV6-3 with TRBJ1-1; D gene unclear. The TCR was taken from a woman aged 55-75 years with COVID-19, enrolled during active disease. The CDR3: CASSYSNSLVGLNTEAFF. CDR3 in DNA: TGTGCCAGCAGTTACTCGAACAGTCTTGTTGGGTTGAACACTGAAGCTTTCTTT.